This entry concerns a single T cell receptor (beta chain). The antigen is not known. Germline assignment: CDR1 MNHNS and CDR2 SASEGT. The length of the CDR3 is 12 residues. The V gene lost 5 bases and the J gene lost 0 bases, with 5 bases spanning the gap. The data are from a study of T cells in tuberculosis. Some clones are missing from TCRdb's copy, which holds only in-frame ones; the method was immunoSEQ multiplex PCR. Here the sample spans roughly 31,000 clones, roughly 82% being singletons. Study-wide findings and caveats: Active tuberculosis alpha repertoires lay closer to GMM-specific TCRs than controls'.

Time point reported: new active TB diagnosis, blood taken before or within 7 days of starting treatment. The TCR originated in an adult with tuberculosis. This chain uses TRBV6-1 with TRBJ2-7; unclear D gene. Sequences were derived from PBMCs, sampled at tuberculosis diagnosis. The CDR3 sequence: CASSPHSYEQYF. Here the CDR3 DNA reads TGTGCCAGCAGTCCCCACTCCTACGAGCAGTACTTC.